This is a list of T cell receptor beta chains from one sample in a study of beta chain features in type 1 diabetes. Generated by immunoSEQ multiplex PCR, the TCRdb table keeps only in-frame clones and is missing some. Altogether about 110,000 clones are present, around 40% being singletons, with the ten largest covering approximately 0.065%. Sequencing used stem cell memory CD4+ T cells from blood. All receptors come from a woman aged 18 to 35 in good health. The CDR3 runs from the conserved cysteine through the conserved F or W. The D gene is left open where the match is weak. Clone sizes are given selectively: once, few, many, or a class where the clone is expanded.

j_call | d_call | clone_size | v_call | cdr3_aa | cdr3_nt
TRBJ2-1 | TRBD2 | once | TRBV18 | CASSWIAGNYNEQFF | TGTGCCAGCTCATGGATAGCGGGGAACTACAATGAGCAGTTCTTC
TRBJ1-2 | - | - | TRBV28 | CASSLTAYGYTF | TGTGCCAGCAGCCTGACTGCCTATGGCTACACCTTC
TRBJ2-6 | - | - | TRBV7-2 | CASSFRLSGANVLTF | TGTGCCAGCAGCTTTCGTCTCTCTGGGGCCAACGTCCTGACTTTC
TRBJ2-1 | TRBD1 | - | TRBV4-2 | CASSQARRDRVDNEQFF | TGTGCCAGCAGCCAGGCCCGGCGGGACAGGGTTGACAATGAGCAGTTCTTC
TRBJ2-7 | TRBD2 | - | TRBV4-1 | CASSRYTSGRGYEQYF | TGCGCCAGCAGCCGGTATACTAGCGGGAGAGGGTACGAGCAGTACTTC
TRBJ2-7 | - | - | TRBV28 | CASSIPGILYEQYF | TGTGCCAGCAGTATCCCAGGTATCCTCTATGAGCAGTACTTC
TRBJ1-2 | TRBD1 | - | TRBV7-9 | CASSSWTGTNYGYTF | TGTGCCAGCAGCTCATGGACAGGGACTAACTATGGCTACACCTTC
TRBJ2-2 | - | few | TRBV29-1 | CSATRMNTGELFF | TGCAGCGCGACTAGAATGAACACCGGGGAGCTGTTTTTT
TRBJ2-2 | TRBD2 | few | TRBV7-9 | CASSLAGTSGSRTGELFF | TGTGCCAGCAGCTTAGCCGGGACTAGCGGGAGCCGAACCGGGGAGCTGTTTTTT
TRBJ1-2 | - | few | TRBV18 | CASSPARGYGYTF | TGTGCCAGCTCACCCGCCAGGGGCTATGGCTACACCTTC
TRBJ2-7 | - | - | TRBV7-2 | CASSLDRFSSYEQYF | TGTGCCAGCAGCTTAGACAGGTTTTCGAGCTACGAGCAGTACTTC
TRBJ1-1 | - | - | TRBV4-2 | CASSQDQGIMNTEAFF | TGTGCCAGCAGCCAAGATCAGGGAATCATGAACACTGAAGCTTTCTTT
TRBJ2-7 | - | - | TRBV2 | CASSEVRHLYEQYF | TGTGCCAGCAGTGAAGTCCGACACCTCTACGAGCAGTACTTC
TRBJ2-4 | TRBD1 | - | TRBV11-1 | CASSSGTGHFKNIQYF | TGTGCCAGCAGCTCAGGGACAGGGCATTTCAAAAACATTCAGTACTTC
TRBJ2-7 | TRBD2 | - | TRBV2 | CASKTGTSGTQYF | TGTGCCAGCAAGACCGGGACTAGCGGGACGCAGTACTTC
TRBJ2-1 | - | - | TRBV11-2 | CASSLVRRESDNEQFF | TGTGCCAGCAGCTTAGTGCGTCGGGAGTCGGACAATGAGCAGTTCTTC
TRBJ2-6 | TRBD1 | - | TRBV18 | CASSPGQGASGANVLTF | TGTGCCAGCTCACCAGGGCAGGGGGCCTCTGGGGCCAACGTCCTGACTTTC
TRBJ1-4 | - | - | TRBV7-9 | CASSLLTGGGKLFF | TGTGCCAGCAGCTTACTGACAGGAGGCGGAAAACTGTTTTTT
TRBJ1-4 | - | - | TRBV28 | CASSSGGGFFEKLFF | TGTGCCAGCAGTTCTGGGGGAGGGTTTTTTGAAAAACTGTTTTTT
TRBJ2-1 | TRBD2 | few | TRBV7-9 | CASSSPSGVYNEQFF | TGTGCCAGCAGCTCTCCTAGCGGGGTTTACAATGAGCAGTTCTTC
TRBJ1-3 | - | once | TRBV6-6 | CASRVVSASGNTIYF | TGTGCCAGCAGGGTGGTCAGCGCCTCTGGAAACACCATATATTTT
TRBJ2-1 | - | few | TRBV6-5 | CASSSHRNSYNEQFF | TGTGCCAGCAGTTCCCACAGGAACTCCTACAATGAGCAGTTCTTC
TRBJ2-7 | - | - | TRBV4-1 | CASSQVVLPGTYEQYF | TGCGCCAGCAGCCAAGTGGTCCTCCCGGGAACCTACGAGCAGTACTTC
TRBJ2-1 | TRBD1 | few | TRBV19 | CASSTRDRVDNEQFF | TGTGCCAGTAGTACCCGGGACAGGGTCGACAATGAGCAGTTCTTC
TRBJ2-7 | - | - | TRBV28 | CATSGGYPHEQYF | TGTGCCACCTCCGGCGGGTATCCCCACGAGCAGTACTTC
TRBJ1-2 | TRBD1 | - | TRBV5-6 | CASSLGQVLLGYGYTF | TGTGCCAGCAGCCTCGGACAGGTTCTCTTGGGCTATGGCTACACCTTC
TRBJ2-1 | - | few | TRBV10-3 | CAISEELTNEQFF | TGTGCCATCAGTGAGGAGTTAACCAATGAGCAGTTCTTC
TRBJ1-3 | - | - | TRBV19 | CASRQSFAGSGNTIYF | TGTGCCAGTCGACAATCTTTCGCCGGCTCTGGAAACACCATATATTTT
TRBJ1-2 | TRBD1 | - | TRBV7-6 | CASSLRVVDRGGDNYGYTF | TGTGCCAGCAGCTTAAGGGTGGTGGACAGGGGAGGGGATAACTATGGCTACACCTTC
TRBJ2-5 | - | few | TRBV5-1 | CASSSTGRGGETQYF | TGCGCCAGCAGCTCGACCGGCAGGGGTGGGGAGACCCAGTACTTC
TRBJ2-7 | TRBD1 | - | TRBV18 | CASSPRRTGDEQYF | TGTGCCAGCTCACCGCGTAGGACAGGGGACGAGCAGTACTTC
TRBJ1-5 | - | - | TRBV6-1 | CASSEGQGNQPQHF | TGTGCCAGCAGTGAAGGGCAGGGGAATCAGCCCCAGCATTTT
TRBJ1-5 | - | - | TRBV25-1 | CASSEYPNQPQHF | TGTGCCAGCAGTGAATACCCAAATCAGCCCCAGCATTTT
TRBJ1-2 | TRBD1 | - | TRBV27 | CASKSDRNYGYTF | TGTGCCAGCAAATCGGACAGGAACTATGGCTACACCTTC
TRBJ2-3 | - | few | TRBV5-1 | CASRGHSTDTQYF | TGCGCCAGCAGGGGACATTCCACAGATACGCAGTATTTT
TRBJ2-2 | TRBD2 | - | TRBV19 | CASSTSDTAPGELFF | TGTGCCAGTAGCACTAGCGACACGGCTCCCGGGGAGCTGTTTTTT
TRBJ2-6 | - | many | TRBV7-9 | CASSPPGTWLSGANVLTF | TGTGCCAGCAGCCCCCCGGGAACCTGGTTATCTGGGGCCAACGTCCTGACTTTC
TRBJ2-7 | TRBD2 | few | TRBV7-9 | CASSLISGLAGEEYF | TGTGCCAGCAGCTTAATATCGGGACTAGCGGGAGAGGAGTACTTC
TRBJ2-3 | TRBD2 | few | TRBV18 | CASSPIGLAWQDTQYF | TGTGCCAGCTCACCTATAGGACTAGCGTGGCAAGATACGCAGTATTTT
TRBJ2-1 | TRBD2 | - | TRBV6-5 | CASRDGLAAYNEQFF | TGTGCCAGCAGAGACGGGCTAGCGGCCTACAATGAGCAGTTCTTC
TRBJ2-3 | - | few | TRBV30 | CAWSKWSGRRVTDTQYF | TGTGCCTGGAGTAAATGGAGCGGGCGACGGGTCACAGATACGCAGTATTTT
TRBJ2-1 | TRBD1 | - | TRBV7-9 | CASSLDRGRFNEQFF | TGTGCCAGCAGCTTAGATAGGGGGCGTTTCAATGAGCAGTTCTTC
TRBJ1-5 | - | - | TRBV5-1 | CASSLAPGSFNQPQHF | TGCGCCAGCAGCTTGGCCCCAGGCTCCTTCAATCAGCCCCAGCATTTT
TRBJ1-2 | TRBD1 | - | TRBV2 | CASSLTGSELSVGYTF | TGTGCCAGCAGTTTGACAGGGTCGGAACTATCGGTAGGCTACACCTTC
TRBJ1-6 | - | - | TRBV6-5 | CASRGQYYNSPLHF | TGTGCCAGCAGAGGACAGTATTATAATTCACCCCTCCACTTT
TRBJ2-2 | TRBD1 | - | TRBV5-1 | CASRANRDRSNTGELFF | TGCGCCAGCAGAGCGAACCGGGACAGGTCGAACACCGGGGAGCTGTTTTTT
TRBJ2-1 | - | - | TRBV11-2 | CASSSSLISGDSYNEQFF | TGTGCCAGCAGCTCGTCCTTGATAAGCGGAGACTCCTACAATGAGCAGTTCTTC
TRBJ1-5 | - | few | TRBV5-1 | CASSWGSNQPQHF | TGCGCCAGCAGCTGGGGCAGCAATCAGCCCCAGCATTTT
TRBJ2-7 | TRBD2 | - | TRBV5-1 | CASSTSGRSYEQYF | TGCGCCAGCAGCACTAGCGGGAGATCCTACGAGCAGTACTTC
TRBJ2-7 | - | few | TRBV25-1 | CASSDLETGLEQYF | TGTGCCAGCAGTGATCTGGAGACAGGTTTGGAGCAGTACTTC
TRBJ1-1 | - | - | TRBV27 | CASSSQVLNTEAFF | TGTGCCAGCAGCTCCCAGGTTTTGAACACTGAAGCTTTCTTT
TRBJ2-5 | - | few | TRBV9 | CASSVGSGEETQYF | TGTGCCAGCAGCGTGGGGTCCGGGGAAGAGACCCAGTACTTC
TRBJ1-1 | TRBD1 | - | TRBV27 | CASSLRQGTYMNTEAFF | TGTGCCAGCAGTCTCCGACAGGGGACTTACATGAACACTGAAGCTTTCTTT
TRBJ1-5 | - | few | TRBV30 | CAWSGGVNQPQHF | TGTGCCTGGAGTGGGGGGGTCAATCAGCCCCAGCATTTT
TRBJ1-5 | - | - | TRBV5-1 | CASSLEGGTSQPQHF | TGCGCCAGCAGCTTGGAAGGGGGTACGTCCCAGCCCCAGCATTTT
TRBJ2-7 | TRBD2 | - | TRBV7-2 | CASRLAGLNEQYF | TGTGCCAGTAGACTAGCGGGATTGAACGAGCAGTACTTC
TRBJ1-1 | TRBD1 | - | TRBV7-3 | CASSRGQANTEAFF | TGTGCCAGCAGCCGTGGACAGGCTAACACTGAAGCTTTCTTT
TRBJ1-4 | - | - | TRBV30 | CAASGAEKLFF | TGTGCCGCATCAGGGGCTGAAAAACTGTTTTTT
TRBJ2-5 | - | few | TRBV28 | CASSPRTAYQETQYF | TGTGCCAGCAGCCCGCGGACAGCCTACCAAGAGACCCAGTACTTC
TRBJ2-1 | TRBD2 | few | TRBV5-1 | CASSLDAGAHNEQFF | TGCGCCAGCAGCTTGGATGCGGGAGCTCACAATGAGCAGTTCTTC